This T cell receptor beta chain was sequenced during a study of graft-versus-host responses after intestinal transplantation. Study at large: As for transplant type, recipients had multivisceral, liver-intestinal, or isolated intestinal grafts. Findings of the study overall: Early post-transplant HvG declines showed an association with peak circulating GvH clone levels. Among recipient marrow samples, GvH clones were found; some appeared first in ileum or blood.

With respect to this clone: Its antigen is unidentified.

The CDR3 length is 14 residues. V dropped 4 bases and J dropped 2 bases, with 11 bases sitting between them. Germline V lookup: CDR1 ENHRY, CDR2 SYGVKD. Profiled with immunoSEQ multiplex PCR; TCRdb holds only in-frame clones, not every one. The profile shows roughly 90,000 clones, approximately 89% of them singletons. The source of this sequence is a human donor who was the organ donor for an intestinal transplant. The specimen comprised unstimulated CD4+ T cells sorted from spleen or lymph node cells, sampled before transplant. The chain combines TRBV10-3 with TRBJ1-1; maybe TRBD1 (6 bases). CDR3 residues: CAISGRGANTEAFF. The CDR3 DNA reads TGTGCCATCAGTGGACGGGGGGCTAACACTGAAGCTTTCTTT.